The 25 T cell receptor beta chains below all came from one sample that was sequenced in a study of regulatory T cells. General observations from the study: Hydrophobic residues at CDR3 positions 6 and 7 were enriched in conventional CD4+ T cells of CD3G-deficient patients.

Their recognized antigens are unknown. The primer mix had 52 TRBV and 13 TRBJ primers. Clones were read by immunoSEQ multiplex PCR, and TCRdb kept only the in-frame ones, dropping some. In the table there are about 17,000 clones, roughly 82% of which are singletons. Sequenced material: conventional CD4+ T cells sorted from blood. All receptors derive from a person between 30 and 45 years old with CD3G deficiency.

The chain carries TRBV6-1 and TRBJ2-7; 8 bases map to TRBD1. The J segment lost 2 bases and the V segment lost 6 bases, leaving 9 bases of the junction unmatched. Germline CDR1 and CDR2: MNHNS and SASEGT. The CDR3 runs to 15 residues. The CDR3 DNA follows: TGTGCCAGCAGGAAAGACAGGGGAGCCCCCTACGAGCAGTACTTC. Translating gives CASRKDRGAPYEQYF.

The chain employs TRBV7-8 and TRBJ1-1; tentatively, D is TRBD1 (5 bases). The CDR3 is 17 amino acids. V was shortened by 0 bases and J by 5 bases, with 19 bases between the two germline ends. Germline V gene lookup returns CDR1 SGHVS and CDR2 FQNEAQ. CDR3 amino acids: CASSLAAQGVYGTEAFF. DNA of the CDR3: TGTGCCAGCAGCTTAGCGGCGCAGGGTGTTTATGGGACTGAAGCTTTCTTT.

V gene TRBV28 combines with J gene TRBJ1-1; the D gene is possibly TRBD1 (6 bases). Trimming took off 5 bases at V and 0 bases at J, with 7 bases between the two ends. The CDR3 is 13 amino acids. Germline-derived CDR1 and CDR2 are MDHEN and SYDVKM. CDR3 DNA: TGTGCCAGCAGTCGACAGGTGAACACTGAAGCTTTCTTT. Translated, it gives CASSRQVNTEAFF.

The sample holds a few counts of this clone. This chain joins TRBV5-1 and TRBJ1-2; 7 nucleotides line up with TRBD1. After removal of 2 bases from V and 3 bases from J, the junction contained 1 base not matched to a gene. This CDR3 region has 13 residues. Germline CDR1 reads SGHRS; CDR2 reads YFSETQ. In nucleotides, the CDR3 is TGCGCCAGCAGCTTAGACAGGGACTATGGCTACACCTTC. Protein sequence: CASSLDRDYGYTF.

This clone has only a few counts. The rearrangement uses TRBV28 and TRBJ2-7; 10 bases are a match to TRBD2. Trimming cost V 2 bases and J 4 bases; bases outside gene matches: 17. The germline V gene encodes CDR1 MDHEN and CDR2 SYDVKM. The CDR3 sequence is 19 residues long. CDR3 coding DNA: TGTGCCAGCAGTTTAGGAGCTTTTAGGGCTAGCGGGGGTGTGTACGAGCAGTACTTC. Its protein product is CASSLGAFRASGGVYEQYF.

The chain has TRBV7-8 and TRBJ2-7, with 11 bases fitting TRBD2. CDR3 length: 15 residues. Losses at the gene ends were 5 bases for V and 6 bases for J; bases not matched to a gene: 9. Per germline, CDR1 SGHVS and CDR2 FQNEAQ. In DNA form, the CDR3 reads TGTGCCAGCAGCCAAGGGACTAGCGGTCGTTTCGAGCAGTACTTC. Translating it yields CASSQGTSGRFEQYF.

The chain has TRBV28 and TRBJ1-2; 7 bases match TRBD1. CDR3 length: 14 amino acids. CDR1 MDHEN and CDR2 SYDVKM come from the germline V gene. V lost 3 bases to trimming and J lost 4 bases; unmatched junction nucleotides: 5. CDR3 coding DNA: TGTGCCAGCAGTTTGCTGCAGGGGGGCTATGGCTACACCTTC. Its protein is CASSLLQGGYGYTF.

In DNA form, the CDR3 reads TGTGCCAGCAGTGTCGGACAGGGTGGCAATCAGCCCCAGCATTTT. Protein sequence: CASSVGQGGNQPQHF. The chain recombines TRBV6-1 with TRBJ1-5; 8 nucleotides line up with TRBD1. The CDR3 is 15 residues long. The trim removed 4 bases at V and 2 bases at J, leaving 4 bases unmatched. The germline gives CDR1 MNHNS, CDR2 SASEGT.

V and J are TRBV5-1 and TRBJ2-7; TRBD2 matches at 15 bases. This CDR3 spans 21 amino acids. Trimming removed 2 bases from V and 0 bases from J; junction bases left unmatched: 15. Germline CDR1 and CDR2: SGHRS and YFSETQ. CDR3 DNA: TGCGCCAGCAGCTTTCGCCCGCCGGGACTAGCGGGAGGACAGAGCTCCTACGAGCAGTACTTC. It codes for CASSFRPPGLAGGQSSYEQYF.

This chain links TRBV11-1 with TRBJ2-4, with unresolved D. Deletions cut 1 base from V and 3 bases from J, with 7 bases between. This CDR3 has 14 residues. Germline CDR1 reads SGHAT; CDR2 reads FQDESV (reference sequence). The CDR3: CASSLDQGKNIQYF. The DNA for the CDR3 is TGTGCCAGCAGCTTAGACCAAGGCAAAAACATTCAGTACTTC.

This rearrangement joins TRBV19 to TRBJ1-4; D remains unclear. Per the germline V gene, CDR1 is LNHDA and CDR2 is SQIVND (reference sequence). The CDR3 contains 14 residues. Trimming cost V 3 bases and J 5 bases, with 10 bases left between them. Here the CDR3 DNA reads TGTGCCAGTAGTATGAGAGGGTGGAATGAAAAACTGTTTTTT. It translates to CASSMRGWNEKLFF.

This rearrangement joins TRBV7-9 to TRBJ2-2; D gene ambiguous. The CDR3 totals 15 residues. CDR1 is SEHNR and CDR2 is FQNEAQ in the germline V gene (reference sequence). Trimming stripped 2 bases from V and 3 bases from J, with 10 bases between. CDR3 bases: TGTGCCAGCAGCTTAAACTCGGTGGACACCGGGGAGCTGTTTTTT. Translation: CASSLNSVDTGELFF.

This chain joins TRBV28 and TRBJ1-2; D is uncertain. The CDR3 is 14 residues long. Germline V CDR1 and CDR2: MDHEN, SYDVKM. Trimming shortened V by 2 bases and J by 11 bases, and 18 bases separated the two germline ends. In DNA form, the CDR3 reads TGTGCCAGCAGTTTAGGCGGCAGGAAGGCAGTGTACACCTTC. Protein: CASSLGGRKAVYTF.

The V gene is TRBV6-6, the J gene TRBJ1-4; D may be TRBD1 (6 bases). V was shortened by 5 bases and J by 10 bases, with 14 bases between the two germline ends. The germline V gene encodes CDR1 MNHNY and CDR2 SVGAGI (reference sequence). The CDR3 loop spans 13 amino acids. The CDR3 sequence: CASSIAGAGKLFF. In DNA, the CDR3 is TGTGCCAGCAGTATTGCAGGGGCGGGAAAACTGTTTTTT.

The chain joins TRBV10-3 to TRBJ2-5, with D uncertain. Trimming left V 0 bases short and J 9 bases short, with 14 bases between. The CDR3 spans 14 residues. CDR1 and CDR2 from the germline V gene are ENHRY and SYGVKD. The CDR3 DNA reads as TGTGCCATCAGTGAGTCGAACAGTGAGAAGGCCCAGTACTTC. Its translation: CAISESNSEKAQYF.

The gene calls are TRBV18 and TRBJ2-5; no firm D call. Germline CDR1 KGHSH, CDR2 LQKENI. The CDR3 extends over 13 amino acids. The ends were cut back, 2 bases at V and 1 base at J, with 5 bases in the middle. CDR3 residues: CASSPEIQETQYF. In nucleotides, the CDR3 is TGTGCCAGCTCACCAGAGATCCAAGAGACCCAGTACTTC.

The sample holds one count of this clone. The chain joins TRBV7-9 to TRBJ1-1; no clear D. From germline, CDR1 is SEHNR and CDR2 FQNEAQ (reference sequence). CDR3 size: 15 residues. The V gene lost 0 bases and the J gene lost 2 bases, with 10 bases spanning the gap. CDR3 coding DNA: TGTGCCAGCAGCTTAGCGGGAGGGAGAAACACTGAAGCTTTCTTT. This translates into CASSLAGGRNTEAFF.

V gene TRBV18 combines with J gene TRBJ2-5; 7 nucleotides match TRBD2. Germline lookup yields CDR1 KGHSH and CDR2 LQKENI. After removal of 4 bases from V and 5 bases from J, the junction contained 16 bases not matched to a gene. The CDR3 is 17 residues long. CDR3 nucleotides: TGTGCCAGCTCACTCTACCGACTAGCAAGGGAGCGGGAGACCCAGTACTTC. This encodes CASSLYRLARERETQYF.

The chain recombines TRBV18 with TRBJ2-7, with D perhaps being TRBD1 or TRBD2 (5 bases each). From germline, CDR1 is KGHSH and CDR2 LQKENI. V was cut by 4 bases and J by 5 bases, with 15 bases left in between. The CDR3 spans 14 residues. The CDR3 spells CASSLRAFGDEQYF. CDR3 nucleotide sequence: TGTGCCAGCTCACTCAGGGCTTTCGGGGACGAGCAGTACTTC.

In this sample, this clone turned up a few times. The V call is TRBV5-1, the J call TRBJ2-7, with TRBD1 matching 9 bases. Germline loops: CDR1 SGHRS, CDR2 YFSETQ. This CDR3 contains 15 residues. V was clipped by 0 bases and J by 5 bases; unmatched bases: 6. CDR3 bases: TGCGCCAGCAGCTTGGGGGACAGGGACGTTGACGAGCAGTACTTC. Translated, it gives CASSLGDRDVDEQYF.

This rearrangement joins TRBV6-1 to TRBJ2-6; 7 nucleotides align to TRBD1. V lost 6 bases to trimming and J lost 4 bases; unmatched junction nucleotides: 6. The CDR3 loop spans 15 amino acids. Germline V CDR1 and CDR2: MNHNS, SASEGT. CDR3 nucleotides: TGTGCCAGCAGAAGAACAGGGGCCGGGGCCAACGTCCTGACTTTC. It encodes CASRRTGAGANVLTF.

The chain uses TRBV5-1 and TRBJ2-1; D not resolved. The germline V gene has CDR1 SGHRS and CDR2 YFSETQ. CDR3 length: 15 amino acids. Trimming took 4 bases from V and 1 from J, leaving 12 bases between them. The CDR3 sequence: CASSPRTASYNEQFF. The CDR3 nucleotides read TGCGCCAGCAGCCCCCGGACGGCGTCCTACAATGAGCAGTTCTTC.

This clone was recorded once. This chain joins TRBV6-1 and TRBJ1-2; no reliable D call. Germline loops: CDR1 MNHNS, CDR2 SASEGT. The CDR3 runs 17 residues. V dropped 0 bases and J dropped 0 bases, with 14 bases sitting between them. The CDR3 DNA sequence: TGTGCCAGCAGTGAAGCCCAAAGGAGCCCTTCTAACTATGGCTACACCTTC. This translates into CASSEAQRSPSNYGYTF.

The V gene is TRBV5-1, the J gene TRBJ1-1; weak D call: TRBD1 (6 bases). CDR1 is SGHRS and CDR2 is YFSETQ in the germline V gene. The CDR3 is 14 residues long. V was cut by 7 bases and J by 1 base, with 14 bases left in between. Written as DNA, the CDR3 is TGCGCCAGCGGGATCGGGGGCCGGAACACTGAAGCTTTCTTT. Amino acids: CASGIGGRNTEAFF.

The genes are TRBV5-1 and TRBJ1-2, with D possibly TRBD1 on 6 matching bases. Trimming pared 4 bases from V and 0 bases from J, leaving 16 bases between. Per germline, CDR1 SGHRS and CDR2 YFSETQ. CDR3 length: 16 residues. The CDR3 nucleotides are TGCGCCAGCAGCCGCGGACCGGACAGTTCTAACTATGGCTACACCTTC. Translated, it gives CASSRGPDSSNYGYTF.